Shown below are 31 T cell receptor beta chains from a single sample sequenced in a study of shared clonotypes between healthy human individuals. Some clones are missing from TCRdb's copy, which holds only in-frame ones; the method was immunoSEQ multiplex PCR. Among a few million clones, over 85% were seen once, and the ten largest hold under 0.15%. The sequencing sample was made of naive CD4+ T cells sorted from blood. Subset defined: CD45RA+ positively selected. The receptors here all came from a man aged 18 to 35 in good health.

The chain is built from TRBV30 and TRBJ2-5; possible D gene TRBD1, 6 bases. Deletions cut 2 bases from V and 5 bases from J, with 15 bases between. The CDR3 runs to 14 residues. The V gene's germline CDR1 is GTSNPN and CDR2 SVGIG (reference sequence). The CDR3 region is CAWSPDRLRETQYF. CDR3 DNA: TGTGCCTGGAGTCCTGACAGGTTGAGGGAGACCCAGTACTTC.

The table lists this clone with a count of one. The chain is built from TRBV7-2 and TRBJ2-6; D assignment may be TRBD1 or TRBD2 (6 bases each). V lost 4 bases and J lost 4, with 17 bases in between. The germline gives CDR1 SGHTA, CDR2 FQGNSA. This CDR3 comprises 17 residues. This chain's CDR3 is CASSSQGLALGANVLTF. Written as DNA, the CDR3 is TGTGCCAGCAGCTCTCAGGGGCTAGCGCTGGGGGCCAACGTCCTGACTTTC.

On this clone: Other DNA variants within this sample encode the same CDR3. This chain joins TRBV5-4 and TRBJ2-5; TRBD2 might be the D (7 bases). The CDR3 runs 14 residues. V shed 2 bases and J shed 5 bases, with 13 bases lying between them. Germline loops: CDR1 SGHNT, CDR2 YYREEE (reference sequence). CDR3 region: CASSLGGGLETQYF. CDR3 DNA sequence: TGTGCCAGCAGCTTAGGCGGGGGCCTGGAGACCCAGTACTTC.

The V gene is TRBV4-1, the J gene TRBJ2-2; D gene unclear. The CDR3 is 19 residues long. Germline loops: CDR1 MGHRA, CDR2 YSYEKL. V was pared by 1 base and J by 0 bases, with 18 bases between. CDR3 protein: CASSQVGRTKPSNTGELFF. CDR3 nucleotides: TGCGCCAGCAGCCAAGTTGGTAGGACCAAACCCTCGAACACCGGGGAGCTGTTTTTT.

This clone has only a few counts. The rearrangement links TRBV6-6 to TRBJ1-1, with D unclear. V lost 6 bases to trimming and J lost 0 bases, with 8 bases between them. Germline V gene data show CDR1 as MNHNY and CDR2 as SVGAGI (reference sequence). This CDR3 has 13 residues. The CDR3 DNA follows: TGTGCCAGCAGACTCAGAATGAACACTGAAGCTTTCTTT. Residues: CASRLRMNTEAFF.

The gene calls are TRBV11-3 and TRBJ2-1; D not certain. V was trimmed by 3 bases and J by 5 bases, leaving 20 bases between them. CDR1 is SGHNT and CDR2 is YENEEA in the germline V gene. This CDR3 is built from 17 residues. This CDR3 reads CASSFGGGPRVNNEQFF. DNA of the CDR3: TGTGCCAGCAGCTTTGGTGGTGGCCCTAGAGTAAACAATGAGCAGTTCTTC.

This chain uses TRBV5-3 with TRBJ2-2; D is uncertain. TRBV5-3 belongs to the ORF category, with a function that is uncertain. The CDR3 is 14 residues long. Trimming removed 5 bases from V and 2 bases from J, with 10 bases in between. The CDR3: CARRASPNTGELFF. The DNA for the CDR3 is TGTGCCAGAAGGGCATCTCCCAACACCGGGGAGCTGTTTTTT.

The CDR3 spells CASSQDFGRTNTEAFF. The CDR3 nucleotides read TGTGCCAGCAGCCAAGATTTCGGTCGGACGAACACTGAAGCTTTCTTT. This chain uses TRBV4-2 with TRBJ1-1; D remains unclear. The germline V and J ends were trimmed by 0 bases and 1 base, with 12 bases remaining between them. There are 16 residues in the CDR3. Per the germline V gene, CDR1 is LGHNA and CDR2 is YNFKEQ.

Note on this clone: Other DNA sequences in the sample encode the same CDR3. V usage is TRBV11-2 and J usage is TRBJ1-1; D remains unclear. Per the germline V gene, CDR1 is SGHAT and CDR2 is FQNNGV. The CDR3 extends over 13 amino acids. V lost 1 base and J 5 bases, leaving 8 bases between the germline ends. CDR3 region: CASSLGGATEAFF. CDR3 in DNA: TGTGCCAGCAGCTTAGGAGGTGCGACTGAAGCTTTCTTT.

The chain has TRBV4-2 and TRBJ2-5; 10 bases are shared with TRBD1. V dropped 6 bases and J dropped 5; count of bases not matched to a gene: 9. This CDR3 has 15 amino acids. CDR1 and CDR2 from the germline V gene are LGHNA and YNFKEQ. The CDR3 sequence is CASRRDRGRPETQYF. DNA for the CDR3: TGTGCCAGCAGACGCGACAGGGGGCGCCCGGAGACCCAGTACTTC.

This chain uses TRBV7-8 with TRBJ2-1; 10 positions match TRBD2. Looked up from germline, CDR1 is SGHVS and CDR2 is FQNEAQ. J lost 5 bases, V lost 1 base, and 5 bases had no gene match. The CDR3 totals 16 residues. This chain's CDR3 is CASSLVIAGGDNEQFF. The DNA for the CDR3 is TGTGCCAGCAGCTTAGTTATAGCGGGAGGTGACAATGAGCAGTTCTTC. Full variable domain (outside the CDR3, taken from reference TRBV7-8 and TRBJ2-1): GAGVSQSPRYKVAKRGQDVALRCDPISGHVSLFWYQQALGQGPEFLTYFQNEAQLDKSGLPSDRFFAERPEGSVSTLKIQRTQQEDSAVYLCASSLVIAGGDNEQFFGPGTRLTVL.

The gene calls are TRBV7-2 and TRBJ1-1; 9 bases are shared with TRBD1. Germline values: CDR1 SGHTA, CDR2 FQGNSA. The V and J ends lost 4 bases and 1 base, in that order; junction bases with no gene match: 7. CDR3 size: 16 residues. The CDR3 nucleotides are TGTGCCAGCAGCTCACCAACAGGGGGCACGAACACTGAAGCTTTCTTT. This gives the protein CASSSPTGGTNTEAFF.

V gene TRBV11-2 combines with J gene TRBJ2-5; D is tentatively TRBD1 or TRBD2 (5 bases each). The CDR3 is 16 amino acids. Trimming left V 2 bases short and J 5 bases short, with 18 bases between. Germline values: CDR1 SGHAT, CDR2 FQNNGV. The CDR3 spells CASSLSLGPWGETQYF. DNA for the CDR3: TGTGCCAGCAGCTTAAGCCTGGGGCCTTGGGGGGAGACCCAGTACTTC.

About this clone: In the same sample, other DNA sequences code for this CDR3. This sequence joins TRBV9 and TRBJ2-5, with 12 bases lining up with TRBD2. The V gene's germline CDR1 is SGDLS and CDR2 YYNGEE. The CDR3 sequence is 16 residues long. V was clipped by 2 bases and J by 2 bases; unmatched bases: 4. Here the CDR3 DNA reads TGTGCCAGCAGCGTGAGCGGACTAGCGGGGCAAGAGACCCAGTACTTC. This encodes CASSVSGLAGQETQYF.

The chain combines TRBV18 with TRBJ1-3, with TRBD1 matching over 9 bases. The CDR3 length is 14 residues. CDR1 and CDR2 (germline): KGHSH, LQKENI. Trimming took 4 bases from V and 6 from J; bases not matched to a gene: 4. DNA for the CDR3: TGTGCCAGCTCACGGACAGGGGTACCAAACACCATATATTTT. It codes for CASSRTGVPNTIYF. The variable domain in full, completed from reference TRBV18 and TRBJ1-3, reads NAGVMQNPRHLVRRRGQEARLRCSPMKGHSHVYWYRQLPEEGLKFMVYLQKENIIDESGMPKERFSAEFPKEGPSILRIQQVVRGDSAAYFCASSRTGVPNTIYFGEGSWLTVV.

The chain joins TRBV14 to TRBJ2-2, with TRBD1 matching 8 bases. With 9 bases clipped from V and 5 bases from J, the junction kept 2 bases outside the gene matches. The CDR3 consists of 12 residues. Germline CDR1 SGHDN, CDR2 FVKESK. In DNA, the CDR3 is TGTGCCAGAACAGGGGGGACCGGGGAGCTGTTTTTT. It yields the protein CARTGGTGELFF.

On this clone: Germline is not matched at one junction end, which may reflect a read error. The rearrangement uses TRBV4-3 and TRBJ1-1; 11 nucleotides match TRBD1. This CDR3 comprises 14 residues. Germline CDR1 is LGHNA and CDR2 is YSLEER. As DNA, the CDR3 is TGCGCCAGCAGCCGGACGCCGGGACAGGGGGTATCCGAGTTT. Its translation: CASSRTPGQGVSEF.

The rearrangement uses TRBV5-4 and TRBJ2-1; TRBD2 matches 7 bases. CDR1 SGHNT and CDR2 YYREEE come from the germline V gene (reference sequence). There are 13 residues in the CDR3. J was trimmed by 14 bases and V by 4 bases; bases with no gene match: 12. CDR3 region: CASSVPTSALEFF. The CDR3 region has the DNA TGTGCCAGCAGCGTCCCCACTAGCGCCCTGGAGTTCTTC.

This chain uses TRBV7-9 with TRBJ1-2, with 7 bases aligning to TRBD1. The CDR3 has 14 amino acids. Germline V CDR1 and CDR2: SEHNR, FQNEAQ (reference sequence). V was pared by 2 bases and J by 6 bases, with 6 bases of the junction left unmatched. The CDR3, as DNA: TGTGCCAGCAGCTTATCGACAGGGTGGAATGGCTACACCTTC. It is translated as CASSLSTGWNGYTF.

This clone was counted between two and nine times. This chain links TRBV9 with TRBJ2-7, with D possibly matching TRBD2 (6 bases). V was clipped by 0 bases and J by 4 bases, with 14 bases between them. Germline V gene data show CDR1 as SGDLS and CDR2 as YYNGEE. The CDR3 has 15 amino acids. For the CDR3, the DNA is TGTGCCAGCAGCGTAGAGGCGGGGCCGGGATACGAGCAGTACTTC. This sequence encodes CASSVEAGPGYEQYF.

The V gene is TRBV19, the J gene TRBJ1-4, with 9 bases matching TRBD1. Trimming cost V 6 bases and J 7 bases; bases outside gene matches: 9. Germline loops: CDR1 LNHDA, CDR2 SQIVND (reference sequence). The CDR3 has 15 amino acids. For the CDR3, the DNA is TGTGCCAGTAGCAGACAAAGGACAGGGGCTGAAAAACTGTTTTTT. It specifies CASSRQRTGAEKLFF.

The V gene is TRBV9, the J gene TRBJ2-5; 11 bases match TRBD2. The CDR3 consists of 17 residues. The germline gives CDR1 SGDLS, CDR2 YYNGEE. V shed 2 bases and J 2 bases; nucleotides not matched to a gene: 8. For the CDR3, the DNA is TGTGCCAGCAGCGTCGGGTCTAGCGGGGGGAATCAAGAGACCCAGTACTTC. This encodes CASSVGSSGGNQETQYF.

This clone appeared a single time. The V call is TRBV19, the J call TRBJ2-7; D perhaps matches TRBD2 (5 bases). Between the trimmed V and J ends, which lost 1 base and 0 bases, there was a span of 13 bases. The CDR3 consists of 16 residues. Germline CDR1 and CDR2: LNHDA and SQIVND (reference sequence). The chain's CDR3 is CASSIGPGTVSYEQYF. CDR3 sequence (DNA): TGTGCCAGTAGTATAGGCCCGGGAACCGTCTCCTACGAGCAGTACTTC.

The chain employs TRBV4-2 and TRBJ1-5, with D hard to call. The CDR3 runs 14 residues. The ends were cut back, 1 base at V and 7 bases at J, with 11 bases in the middle. Germline V gene sequence: CDR1 LGHNA, CDR2 YNFKEQ. The chain's CDR3 is CASSQGTEWQPQHF. DNA of the CDR3: TGTGCCAGCAGCCAAGGAACAGAATGGCAGCCCCAGCATTTT.

The J gene is TRBJ2-1, the V gene TRBV14; D not certain. Germline CDR1 reads SGHDN; CDR2 reads FVKESK. Trimming removed 3 bases at V and 9 bases at J, with 6 bases between. The CDR3 runs to 11 residues. In nucleotides, the CDR3 is TGTGCCAGCAGCCACGAGAGTGAGCAGTTCTTC. It yields the protein CASSHESEQFF.

Comments on this clone: Other DNA sequences in this specimen translate into the identical CDR3. The chain has TRBV10-3 and TRBJ2-6; D gene unclear. This CDR3 comprises 13 residues. The germline V and J ends were trimmed by 3 bases and 1 base, with 1 base remaining between them. Germline CDR1 ENHRY, CDR2 SYGVKD. The CDR3 DNA reads TGTGCCATCAGTGAATCTGGGGCCAACGTCCTGACTTTC. The encoded protein is CAISESGANVLTF.

As for this clone: In the same sample, other DNA sequences code for this CDR3. V and J are TRBV5-1 and TRBJ2-5, with TRBD2 as a possible D gene (5 bases). Germline lookup yields CDR1 SGHRS and CDR2 YFSETQ. The CDR3 is made up of 14 amino acids. Trimming left V 0 bases short and J 0 bases short, with 6 bases between. CDR3 in amino acids: CASSLAGNQETQYF. CDR3 nucleotide sequence: TGCGCCAGCAGCTTGGCGGGGAACCAAGAGACCCAGTACTTC.

The DNA of the CDR3 is TGTGCCAGCAGCCAAGATTCGGGGAGAGACTATGGCTACACCTTC. Translated: CASSQDSGRDYGYTF. The chain recombines TRBV14 with TRBJ1-2; D is unclear. Germline CDR1 and CDR2: SGHDN and FVKESK. This CDR3 is built from 15 residues. Trimming pared 0 bases from V and 3 bases from J, leaving 11 bases between.

This clone was observed a single time. The chain is built from TRBV2 and TRBJ1-1, with 7 bases that match TRBD1. Germline CDR1 SNHLY, CDR2 FYNNEI. The CDR3 has 16 residues. V trimming: 7 bases; J trimming: 7 bases; junction bases outside the gene matches: 18. The CDR3 nucleotides are TGTGCCAGCACGTCCCGAGGGGAGCGGTACAGGGGTGAAGCTTTCTTT. This sequence encodes CASTSRGERYRGEAFF.

The chain links TRBV18 to TRBJ1-1; D not certain. The CDR3 extends over 17 amino acids. Looked up from germline, CDR1 is KGHSH and CDR2 is LQKENI. V lost 6 bases to trimming and J lost 1 base, with 21 bases between them. CDR3 coding DNA: TGTGCCAGCTCCCACCAGTTTTCGCATCGGAGGAACACTGAAGCTTTCTTT. It encodes CASSHQFSHRRNTEAFF.

The chain uses TRBV4-1 and TRBJ2-1; the D is unclear. CDR1 and CDR2 (germline): MGHRA, YSYEKL. V gave up 0 bases and J gave up 2 bases, with 11 bases separating them. This CDR3 spans 16 amino acids. As DNA, the CDR3 is TGCGCCAGCAGCCAAGAAATCGGGTCCACCTACAATGAGCAGTTCTTC. Translation gives CASSQEIGSTYNEQFF.